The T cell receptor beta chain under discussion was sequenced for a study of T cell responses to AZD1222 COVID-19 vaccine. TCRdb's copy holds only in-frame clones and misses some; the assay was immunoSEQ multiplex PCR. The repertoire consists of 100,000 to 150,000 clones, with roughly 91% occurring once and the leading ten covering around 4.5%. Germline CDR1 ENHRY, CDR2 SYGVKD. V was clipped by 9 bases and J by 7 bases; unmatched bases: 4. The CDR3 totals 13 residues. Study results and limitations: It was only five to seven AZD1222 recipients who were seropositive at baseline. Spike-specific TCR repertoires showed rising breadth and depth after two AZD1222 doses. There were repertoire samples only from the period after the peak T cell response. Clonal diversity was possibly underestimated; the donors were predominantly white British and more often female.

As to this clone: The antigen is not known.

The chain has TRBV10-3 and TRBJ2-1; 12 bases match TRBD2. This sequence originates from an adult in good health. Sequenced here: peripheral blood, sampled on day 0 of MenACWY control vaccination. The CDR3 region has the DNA TGTGCCATTGGACTAGCGGGACTAAATGAGCAGTTCTTC. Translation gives CAIGLAGLNEQFF.